These T cell receptor beta chains were read from a single sample in a study of blood T cell repertoires in COVID-19. Generated by immunoSEQ multiplex PCR, the TCRdb table keeps only in-frame clones and is missing some. The sample yields roughly 480,000 clones, 89% seen once. Specimen: peripheral blood. Receptor source: a man aged 18 to 29 with COVID-19, enrolled during active disease. The CDR3 runs from the conserved cysteine through the conserved F or W. The order of the fields is D gene, clone size, J gene, V gene, CDR3 DNA, CDR3 protein. D genes are given only for firm matches. Not every row has a clone size; where given, it reads once, few, many or a size class.

d_call: TRBD1; clone_size: -; j_call: TRBJ1-4; v_call: TRBV5-4; cdr3_nt: TGTGCCAGCAGCCTAAAACAGGGGCGGAATAATGAAAAACTGTTTTTT; cdr3_aa: CASSLKQGRNNEKLFF
d_call: -; clone_size: -; j_call: TRBJ1-4; v_call: TRBV5-1; cdr3_nt: TGCGCCAGCAGCGTCCACAGTGTGGTTAATGAAAAACTGTTTTTT; cdr3_aa: CASSVHSVVNEKLFF
d_call: TRBD2; clone_size: -; j_call: TRBJ2-3; v_call: TRBV5-4; cdr3_nt: TGTGCCAGTTCTAGCGGGAGGGCCGGTGTCACAGATACGCAGTATTTT; cdr3_aa: CASSSGRAGVTDTQYF
d_call: TRBD2; clone_size: -; j_call: TRBJ2-5; v_call: TRBV2; cdr3_nt: TGTGCCAGCAGTGAAGAGGGCGGGGGGGCCGGAGAGACCCAGTACTTC; cdr3_aa: CASSEEGGGAGETQYF
d_call: TRBD1; clone_size: -; j_call: TRBJ2-2; v_call: TRBV10-1; cdr3_nt: TGCGCCAGCACCCCGGACAGGGGAAGGACCGGGGAGCTGTTTTTT; cdr3_aa: CASTPDRGRTGELFF
d_call: -; clone_size: -; j_call: TRBJ1-2; v_call: TRBV5-4; cdr3_nt: TGTGCCAGCAGCCCAGCAGGGCCTTATGGCTACACCTTC; cdr3_aa: CASSPAGPYGYTF
d_call: TRBD2; clone_size: -; j_call: TRBJ2-3; v_call: TRBV13; cdr3_nt: TGTGCCAGCAGCCCGAGGATAGCGGGGGTGACAGATACGCAGTATTTT; cdr3_aa: CASSPRIAGVTDTQYF
d_call: TRBD1; clone_size: -; j_call: TRBJ1-5; v_call: TRBV4-2; cdr3_nt: TGTGCCAGCAGCCATTCAACCGACAGGGGCAATCAGCCCCAGCATTTT; cdr3_aa: CASSHSTDRGNQPQHF
d_call: -; clone_size: -; j_call: TRBJ1-6; v_call: TRBV27; cdr3_nt: TGTGCCAGCAGTCTTCTCAGGGGCCCGTCTTCCTCCTATAATTCACCCCTCCACTTT; cdr3_aa: CASSLLRGPSSSYNSPLHF
d_call: -; clone_size: -; j_call: TRBJ2-5; v_call: TRBV6-1; cdr3_nt: TGTGCCAGCAGTGAGGGAGGCGTAGGACCGGGGGAGACCCAGTACTTC; cdr3_aa: CASSEGGVGPGETQYF
d_call: TRBD1; clone_size: -; j_call: TRBJ2-1; v_call: TRBV14; cdr3_nt: TGTGCCAGCAGCCATTCAGCAGCCGGGACAGAAAACAATGAGCAGTTCTTC; cdr3_aa: CASSHSAAGTENNEQFF
d_call: TRBD1; clone_size: few; j_call: TRBJ1-5; v_call: TRBV24-1; cdr3_nt: TGTGCCACCAGCCCTGCTGGGACAGGGGACAATCAGCCCCAGCATTTT; cdr3_aa: CATSPAGTGDNQPQHF
d_call: TRBD2; clone_size: few; j_call: TRBJ2-1; v_call: TRBV3-1/TRBV3-2; cdr3_nt: TGTGCCAGCAGCCAAGCTAGCGGGGGGAGCTACAATGAGCAGTTCTTC; cdr3_aa: CASSQASGGSYNEQFF
d_call: -; clone_size: -; j_call: TRBJ2-3; v_call: TRBV19; cdr3_nt: TGTGCCAGTAGTATAACAGGGCGGCGGGGCACAGATACGCAGTATTTT; cdr3_aa: CASSITGRRGTDTQYF
d_call: TRBD1; clone_size: -; j_call: TRBJ2-1; v_call: TRBV5-1; cdr3_nt: TGCGCCAGCAGGAAGGTGGGGACAGGGGACAATGAGCAGTTCTTC; cdr3_aa: CASRKVGTGDNEQFF
d_call: TRBD2; clone_size: -; j_call: TRBJ2-1; v_call: TRBV5-1; cdr3_nt: TGCGCCAGCAGCTTCGATAGCGGGGTTACCTACAATGAGCAGTTCTTC; cdr3_aa: CASSFDSGVTYNEQFF
d_call: TRBD2; clone_size: -; j_call: TRBJ2-2; v_call: TRBV27; cdr3_nt: TGTGCCAGCAAATTAGCGGGGACCGGGGAGCTGTTTTTT; cdr3_aa: CASKLAGTGELFF
d_call: -; clone_size: once; j_call: TRBJ1-2; v_call: TRBV27; cdr3_nt: TGTGCCAGCAAACCGGGAAGCTCAGGTGGCTACACCTTC; cdr3_aa: CASKPGSSGGYTF
d_call: TRBD2; clone_size: -; j_call: TRBJ2-1; v_call: TRBV3-1/TRBV3-2; cdr3_nt: TGTGCCAGCAGCCTCAGCGGGGGCCACTACAATGAGCAGTTCTTC; cdr3_aa: CASSLSGGHYNEQFF
d_call: -; clone_size: -; j_call: TRBJ1-5; v_call: TRBV19; cdr3_nt: TGTGCCAGCAACCCCCGGCAGGAGGGTAGCAATCAGCCCCAGCATTTT; cdr3_aa: CASNPRQEGSNQPQHF
d_call: -; clone_size: -; j_call: TRBJ2-2; v_call: TRBV2; cdr3_nt: TGTGCCAGCCGGGTCGACACCGGGGAGCTGTTTTTT; cdr3_aa: CASRVDTGELFF
d_call: -; clone_size: -; j_call: TRBJ1-2; v_call: TRBV7-9; cdr3_nt: TGTGCCAGCAGCTTAGAGACCTCCCGGGGTGGCTACACCTTC; cdr3_aa: CASSLETSRGGYTF
d_call: TRBD2; clone_size: -; j_call: TRBJ2-1; v_call: TRBV11-2; cdr3_nt: TGTGCCAGCGGCACTAGCGGATACAATGAGCAGTTCTTC; cdr3_aa: CASGTSGYNEQFF
d_call: -; clone_size: -; j_call: TRBJ2-5; v_call: TRBV5-1; cdr3_nt: TGCGCCAGCAGCTTGGATCAGTACGAGACCCAGTACTTC; cdr3_aa: CASSLDQYETQYF
d_call: TRBD1; clone_size: -; j_call: TRBJ1-2; v_call: TRBV6-5; cdr3_nt: TGTGCCAGCAGTAGGACAGGGGGCAACTATGGCTACACCTTC; cdr3_aa: CASSRTGGNYGYTF
d_call: -; clone_size: -; j_call: TRBJ2-1; v_call: TRBV6-5; cdr3_nt: TGTGCCATCGGAGGAGGGGGCATTGGCAATGAGCAGTTCTTC; cdr3_aa: CAIGGGGIGNEQFF
d_call: -; clone_size: -; j_call: TRBJ2-7; v_call: TRBV7-9; cdr3_nt: TGTGCCAGCAGCTTAGTCAACTACGAGCAGTACTTC; cdr3_aa: CASSLVNYEQYF
d_call: -; clone_size: -; j_call: TRBJ1-5; v_call: TRBV19; cdr3_nt: TGTGCCAGTTCTACGGGAGGGAGCAATCAGCCCCAGCATTTT; cdr3_aa: CASSTGGSNQPQHF
d_call: -; clone_size: -; j_call: TRBJ2-3; v_call: TRBV13; cdr3_nt: TGTGCCAGCAGCTTAGACCTCAGTAGCACAGATACGCAGTATTTT; cdr3_aa: CASSLDLSSTDTQYF
d_call: -; clone_size: -; j_call: TRBJ2-7; v_call: TRBV6-5; cdr3_nt: TGTGCCAGCACCCCGATGGCGGCCTTATCCGAGCAGTACTTC; cdr3_aa: CASTPMAALSEQYF
d_call: -; clone_size: -; j_call: TRBJ2-7; v_call: TRBV29-1; cdr3_nt: TGCAGCGTGATAACTAGGCCCCACGAGCAGTACTTC; cdr3_aa: CSVITRPHEQYF
d_call: -; clone_size: -; j_call: TRBJ2-1; v_call: TRBV5-5; cdr3_nt: TGTGCCAGCAGGTTTTCTCTCTCCTACAATGAGCAGTTCTTC; cdr3_aa: CASRFSLSYNEQFF
d_call: TRBD1; clone_size: -; j_call: TRBJ2-5; v_call: TRBV4-2; cdr3_nt: TGTGCCAGCAGCCAAAGCGGACAGGTTGAAGAGACCCAGTACTTC; cdr3_aa: CASSQSGQVEETQYF
d_call: TRBD1; clone_size: -; j_call: TRBJ1-1; v_call: TRBV6-5; cdr3_nt: TGTGCCAGCAGTCAACAGGGGCGAAGGACTGAAGCTTTCTTT; cdr3_aa: CASSQQGRRTEAFF
d_call: TRBD2; clone_size: once; j_call: TRBJ2-5; v_call: TRBV6-5; cdr3_nt: TGTGCCAGCAGGAGGGGAGGGGCACTACAAGAGACCCAGTACTTC; cdr3_aa: CASRRGGALQETQYF
d_call: -; clone_size: -; j_call: TRBJ2-3; v_call: TRBV2; cdr3_nt: TGTGCCAGCCCCCGGTTGGGGAAGCGGGATACGCAGTATTTT; cdr3_aa: CASPRLGKRDTQYF
d_call: TRBD1; clone_size: -; j_call: TRBJ1-5; v_call: TRBV5-1; cdr3_nt: TGCGCCAGCAGCTTCGATGGCAGGGGGCTGAATCAGCCCCAGCATTTT; cdr3_aa: CASSFDGRGLNQPQHF
d_call: -; clone_size: -; j_call: TRBJ1-2; v_call: TRBV5-6; cdr3_nt: TGTGCCAGCAGCTTGGAGATAGGCGGTGGCTATGGCTACACCTTC; cdr3_aa: CASSLEIGGGYGYTF
d_call: TRBD1; clone_size: -; j_call: TRBJ2-1; v_call: TRBV29-1; cdr3_nt: TGCAGCGTTGCTAGGACAGGAATGGTCGATGAGCAGTTCTTC; cdr3_aa: CSVARTGMVDEQFF
d_call: -; clone_size: -; j_call: TRBJ1-1; v_call: TRBV27; cdr3_nt: TGTGCCAGCAGTTCAGGAATGAACACTGAAGCTTTCTTT; cdr3_aa: CASSSGMNTEAFF
d_call: TRBD1; clone_size: -; j_call: TRBJ2-1; v_call: TRBV15; cdr3_nt: TGTGCCACCAGCAGTTTGGGACAGGGGGTTTACAATGAGCAGTTCTTC; cdr3_aa: CATSSLGQGVYNEQFF
d_call: TRBD1; clone_size: -; j_call: TRBJ1-5; v_call: TRBV6-5; cdr3_nt: TGTGCCAGCAGTTGGGACAGGGGAGGTAGTCAGCCCCAGCATTTT; cdr3_aa: CASSWDRGGSQPQHF
d_call: TRBD2; clone_size: once; j_call: TRBJ2-2; v_call: TRBV24-1; cdr3_nt: TGTGCCACCAGTGATGCCGGGGGGGCCACCGGGGAGCTGTTTTTT; cdr3_aa: CATSDAGGATGELFF
d_call: -; clone_size: -; j_call: TRBJ2-5; v_call: TRBV5-1; cdr3_nt: TGCGCCAGCAGCCCCTCGATTATGAGAAAAGAGACCCAGTACTTC; cdr3_aa: CASSPSIMRKETQYF
d_call: -; clone_size: -; j_call: TRBJ2-6; v_call: TRBV10-1; cdr3_nt: TGCGCCAGCAGTGACGGGGGTTCCGGGGCCAACGTCCTGACTTTC; cdr3_aa: CASSDGGSGANVLTF
d_call: -; clone_size: -; j_call: TRBJ1-6; v_call: TRBV7-3; cdr3_nt: TGTGCCAGCAGCTCGCCGATGTGGGCCCATTCACCCCTCCACTTT; cdr3_aa: CASSSPMWAHSPLHF
d_call: TRBD1; clone_size: -; j_call: TRBJ1-5; v_call: TRBV10-2; cdr3_nt: TGCGCCAGCAGTTTGACAGGGAGCAATCAGCCCCAGCATTTT; cdr3_aa: CASSLTGSNQPQHF
d_call: -; clone_size: -; j_call: TRBJ1-1; v_call: TRBV3-1/TRBV3-2; cdr3_nt: TGTGCCAGCAGCGTTTCCGGGGGGGACACTGAAGCTTTCTTT; cdr3_aa: CASSVSGGDTEAFF
d_call: -; clone_size: -; j_call: TRBJ1-5; v_call: TRBV12-3/TRBV12-4; cdr3_nt: TGTGCCAGCAGTTTGGGGCAGAATCAGCCCCAGCATTTT; cdr3_aa: CASSLGQNQPQHF
d_call: -; clone_size: -; j_call: TRBJ2-7; v_call: TRBV6-6; cdr3_nt: TGTGCCAGCAGTGGTTACAGTCCCGACTACGAGCAGTACTTC; cdr3_aa: CASSGYSPDYEQYF
d_call: TRBD1; clone_size: few; j_call: TRBJ1-1; v_call: TRBV5-4; cdr3_nt: TGTGCCAGCAGCCACCAGGGGGTTGCTTTCTTT; cdr3_aa: CASSHQGVAFF
d_call: TRBD2; clone_size: -; j_call: TRBJ2-5; v_call: TRBV10-1; cdr3_nt: TGCGCCAGCAGTGATTGGCCCCCTAGCGGGAGAACCCGGGAGACCCAGTACTTC; cdr3_aa: CASSDWPPSGRTRETQYF
d_call: TRBD1; clone_size: -; j_call: TRBJ2-7; v_call: TRBV19; cdr3_nt: TGTGCCAGTAGTCACCTTGAGGGACAGAGCTCCTACGAGCAGTACTTC; cdr3_aa: CASSHLEGQSSYEQYF
d_call: TRBD1; clone_size: -; j_call: TRBJ2-7; v_call: TRBV15; cdr3_nt: TGTGCCACCCAGTTGGGGGACAGCCTGGGGGAGCAGTACTTC; cdr3_aa: CATQLGDSLGEQYF
d_call: -; clone_size: -; j_call: TRBJ1-1; v_call: TRBV7-8; cdr3_nt: TGTGCCAGCAGCTTCGGGACACTGAACACTGAAGCTTTCTTT; cdr3_aa: CASSFGTLNTEAFF
d_call: -; clone_size: -; j_call: TRBJ1-1; v_call: TRBV19; cdr3_nt: TGTGCCAGTAGTATATGGGGAGGGAACACTGAAGCTTTCTTT; cdr3_aa: CASSIWGGNTEAFF
d_call: TRBD1; clone_size: -; j_call: TRBJ2-7; v_call: TRBV6-5; cdr3_nt: TGTGCCAGCGTCCGGGACAGGCGCTACGAGCAGTACTTC; cdr3_aa: CASVRDRRYEQYF
d_call: -; clone_size: -; j_call: TRBJ2-7; v_call: TRBV6-1; cdr3_nt: TGTGCCAGCAGTGGACCTAGCGAGGAGGGGTCCTACGAGCAGTACTTC; cdr3_aa: CASSGPSEEGSYEQYF
d_call: -; clone_size: -; j_call: TRBJ2-3; v_call: TRBV5-3; cdr3_nt: TGTGCCAGACCGTACTTTGGGGGGTCGACAGATACGCAGTATTTT; cdr3_aa: CARPYFGGSTDTQYF